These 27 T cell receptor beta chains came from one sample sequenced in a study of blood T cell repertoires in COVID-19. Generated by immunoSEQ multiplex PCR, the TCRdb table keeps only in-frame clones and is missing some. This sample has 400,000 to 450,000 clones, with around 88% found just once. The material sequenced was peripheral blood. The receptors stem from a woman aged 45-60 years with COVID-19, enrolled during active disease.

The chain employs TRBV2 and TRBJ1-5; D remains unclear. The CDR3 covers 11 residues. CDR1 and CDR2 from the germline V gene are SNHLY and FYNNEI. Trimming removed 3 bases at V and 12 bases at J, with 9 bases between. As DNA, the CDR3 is TGTGCCAGCAGTGATGGAGGGCGCCAGCATTTT. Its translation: CASSDGGRQHF.

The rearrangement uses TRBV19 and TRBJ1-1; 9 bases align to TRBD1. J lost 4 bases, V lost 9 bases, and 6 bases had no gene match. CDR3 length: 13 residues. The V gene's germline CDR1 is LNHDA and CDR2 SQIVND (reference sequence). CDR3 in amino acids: CASSQGAGTEAFF. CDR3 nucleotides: TGTGCCAGCTCACAGGGGGCAGGCACTGAAGCTTTCTTT.

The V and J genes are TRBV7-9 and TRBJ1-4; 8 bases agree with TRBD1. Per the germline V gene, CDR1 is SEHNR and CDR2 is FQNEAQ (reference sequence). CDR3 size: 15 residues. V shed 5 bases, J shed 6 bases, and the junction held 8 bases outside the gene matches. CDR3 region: CASSPIRGQDEKLFF. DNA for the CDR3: TGTGCCAGCAGCCCTATCAGGGGGCAGGATGAAAAACTGTTTTTT.

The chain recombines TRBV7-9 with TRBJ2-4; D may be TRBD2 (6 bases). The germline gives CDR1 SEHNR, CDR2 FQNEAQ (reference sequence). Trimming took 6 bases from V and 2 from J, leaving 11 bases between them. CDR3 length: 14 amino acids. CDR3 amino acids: CASRWRESKNIQYF. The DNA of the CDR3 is TGTGCCAGCAGATGGCGGGAATCCAAAAACATTCAGTACTTC.

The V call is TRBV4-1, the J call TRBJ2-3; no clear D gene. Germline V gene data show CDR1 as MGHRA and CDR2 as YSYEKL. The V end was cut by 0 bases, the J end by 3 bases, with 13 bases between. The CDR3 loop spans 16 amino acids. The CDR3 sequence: CASSQERSSRTDTQYF. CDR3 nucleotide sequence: TGCGCCAGCAGCCAAGAAAGGTCTAGTAGGACAGATACGCAGTATTTT.

This CDR3 is CASSLGQGTGTDTQYF. In DNA, the CDR3 is TGCGCCAGCAGCTTGGGACAGGGGACGGGGACAGATACGCAGTATTTT. The rearrangement links TRBV5-1 to TRBJ2-3, with 8 bases identical to TRBD1. Unmatched junction bases numbered 6, after V lost 0 bases and J lost 3 bases. Germline V gene lookup returns CDR1 SGHRS and CDR2 YFSETQ. The CDR3 is 16 amino acids.

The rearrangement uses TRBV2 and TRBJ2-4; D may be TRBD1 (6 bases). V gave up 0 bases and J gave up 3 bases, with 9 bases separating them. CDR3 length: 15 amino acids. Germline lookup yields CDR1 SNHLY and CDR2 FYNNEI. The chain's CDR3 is CASSEAIRGKNIQYF. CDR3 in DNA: TGTGCCAGCAGTGAAGCTATCAGGGGCAAAAACATTCAGTACTTC.

CDR3 DNA: TGTGCCAGCAGCTATCGGGACAGGGTGGATACGCAGTATTTT. Protein sequence: CASSYRDRVDTQYF. The chain carries TRBV7-9 and TRBJ2-3; 9 bases align to TRBD1. V lost 4 bases and J lost 6; bases outside the gene matches: 5. There are 14 residues in the CDR3. CDR1 is SEHNR, CDR2 FQNEAQ, per germline (reference sequence).

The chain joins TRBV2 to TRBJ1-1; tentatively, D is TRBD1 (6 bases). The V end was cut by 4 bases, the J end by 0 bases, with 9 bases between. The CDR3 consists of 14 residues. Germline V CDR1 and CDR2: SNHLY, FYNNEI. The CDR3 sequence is CASSGTALNTEAFF. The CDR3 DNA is TGTGCCAGCAGTGGGACAGCGTTGAACACTGAAGCTTTCTTT. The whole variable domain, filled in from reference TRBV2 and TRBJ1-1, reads EPEVTQTPSHQVTQMGQEVILRCVPISNHLYFYWYRQILGQKVEFLVSFYNNEISEKSEIFDDQFSVERPDGSNFTLKIRSTKLEDSAMYFCASSGTALNTEAFFGQGTRLTVV.

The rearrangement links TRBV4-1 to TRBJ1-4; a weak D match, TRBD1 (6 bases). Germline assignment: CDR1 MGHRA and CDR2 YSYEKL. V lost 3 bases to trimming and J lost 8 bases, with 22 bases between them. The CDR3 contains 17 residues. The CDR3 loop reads CASSQVVATGGIEKLFF. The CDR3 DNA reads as TGCGCCAGCAGCCAGGTGGTGGCGACAGGTGGGATCGAAAAACTGTTTTTT.

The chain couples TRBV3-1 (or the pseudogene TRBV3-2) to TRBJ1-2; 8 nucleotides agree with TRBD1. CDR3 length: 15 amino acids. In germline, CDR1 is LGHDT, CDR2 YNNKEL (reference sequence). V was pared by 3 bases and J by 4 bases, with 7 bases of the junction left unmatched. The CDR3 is CASSQFQGASYGYTF. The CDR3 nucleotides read TGTGCCAGCAGCCAGTTCCAGGGGGCATCCTATGGCTACACCTTC.

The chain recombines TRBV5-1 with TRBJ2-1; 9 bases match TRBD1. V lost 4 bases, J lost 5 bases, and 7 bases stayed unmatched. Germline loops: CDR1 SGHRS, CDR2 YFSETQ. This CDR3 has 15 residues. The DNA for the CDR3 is TGCGCCAGCAGCCCGGGACAGGGCGGACACAATGAGCAGTTCTTC. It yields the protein CASSPGQGGHNEQFF.

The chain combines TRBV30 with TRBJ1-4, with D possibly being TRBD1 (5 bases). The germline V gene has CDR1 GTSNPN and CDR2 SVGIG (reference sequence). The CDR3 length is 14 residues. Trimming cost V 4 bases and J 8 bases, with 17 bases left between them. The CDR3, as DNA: TGTGCCTGGAAGCGGGGCTTAGTAGGAGAAAAACTGTTTTTT. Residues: CAWKRGLVGEKLFF.

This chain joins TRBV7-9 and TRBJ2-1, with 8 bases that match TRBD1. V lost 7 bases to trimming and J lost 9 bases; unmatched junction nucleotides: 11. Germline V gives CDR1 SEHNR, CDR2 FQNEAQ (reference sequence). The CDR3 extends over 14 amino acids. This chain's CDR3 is CASTPSGGRSEQFF. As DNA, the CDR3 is TGTGCCAGCACCCCATCAGGGGGCCGGTCTGAGCAGTTCTTC.

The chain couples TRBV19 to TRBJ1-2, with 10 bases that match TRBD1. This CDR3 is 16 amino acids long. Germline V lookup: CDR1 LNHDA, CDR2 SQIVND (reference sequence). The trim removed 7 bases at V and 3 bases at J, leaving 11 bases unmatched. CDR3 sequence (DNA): TGTGCCAGTACCGAGACAGGGGGCGCATTGGACTATGGCTACACCTTC. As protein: CASTETGGALDYGYTF.

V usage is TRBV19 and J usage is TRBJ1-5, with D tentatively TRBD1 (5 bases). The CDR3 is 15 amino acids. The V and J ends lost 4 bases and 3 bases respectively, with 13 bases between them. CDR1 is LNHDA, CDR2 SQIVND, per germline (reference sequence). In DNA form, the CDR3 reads TGTGCCAGTAGTAGGGGGGAGACAGTCAATCAGCCCCAGCATTTT. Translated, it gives CASSRGETVNQPQHF.

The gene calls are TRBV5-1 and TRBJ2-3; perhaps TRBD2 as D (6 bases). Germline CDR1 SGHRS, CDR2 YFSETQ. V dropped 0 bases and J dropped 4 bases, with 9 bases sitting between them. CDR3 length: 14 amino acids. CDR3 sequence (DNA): TGCGCCAGCAGCTTGGTCGGGGGTTCAGATACGCAGTATTTT. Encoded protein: CASSLVGGSDTQYF.

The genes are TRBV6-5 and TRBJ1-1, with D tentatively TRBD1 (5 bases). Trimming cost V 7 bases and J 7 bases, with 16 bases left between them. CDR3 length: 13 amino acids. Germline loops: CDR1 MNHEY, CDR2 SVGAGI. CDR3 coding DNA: TGTGCCAGCACCACAGGCTTGAACCTTGAAGCTTTCTTT. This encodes CASTTGLNLEAFF.

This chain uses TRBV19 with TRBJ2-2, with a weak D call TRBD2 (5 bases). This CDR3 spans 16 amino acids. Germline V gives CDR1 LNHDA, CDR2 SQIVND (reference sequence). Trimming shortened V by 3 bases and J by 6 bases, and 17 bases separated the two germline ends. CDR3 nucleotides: TGTGCCAGTAGTATCCCCCTAGGTATCGGGGCCGGGGAGCTGTTTTTT. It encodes CASSIPLGIGAGELFF. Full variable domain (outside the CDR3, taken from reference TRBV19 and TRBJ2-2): DGGITQSPKYLFRKEGQNVTLSCEQNLNHDAMYWYRQDPGQGLRLIYYSQIVNDFQKGDIAEGYSVSREKKESFPLTVTSAQKNPTAFYLCASSIPLGIGAGELFFGEGSRLTVL.

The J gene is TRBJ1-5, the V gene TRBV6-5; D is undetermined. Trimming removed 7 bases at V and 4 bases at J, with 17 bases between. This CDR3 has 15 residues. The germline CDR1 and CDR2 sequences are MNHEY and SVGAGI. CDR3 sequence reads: CASTPLRKPNQPQHF. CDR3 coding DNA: TGTGCCAGCACCCCGCTAAGAAAACCAAATCAGCCCCAGCATTTT.

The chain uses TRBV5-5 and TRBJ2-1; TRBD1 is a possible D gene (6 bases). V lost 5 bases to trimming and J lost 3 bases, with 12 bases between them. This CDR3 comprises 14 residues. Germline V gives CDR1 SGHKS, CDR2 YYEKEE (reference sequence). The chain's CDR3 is CASSSDRFYNEQFF. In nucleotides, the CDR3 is TGTGCCAGCAGTTCAGACAGGTTCTACAATGAGCAGTTCTTC.

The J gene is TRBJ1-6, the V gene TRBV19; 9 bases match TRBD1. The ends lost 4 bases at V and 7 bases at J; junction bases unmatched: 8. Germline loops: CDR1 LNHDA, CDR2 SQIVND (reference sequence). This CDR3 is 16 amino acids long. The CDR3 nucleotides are TGTGCCAGTAGTACCCCGACAGGGGGTGGGAATTCACCCCTCCACTTT. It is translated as CASSTPTGGGNSPLHF.

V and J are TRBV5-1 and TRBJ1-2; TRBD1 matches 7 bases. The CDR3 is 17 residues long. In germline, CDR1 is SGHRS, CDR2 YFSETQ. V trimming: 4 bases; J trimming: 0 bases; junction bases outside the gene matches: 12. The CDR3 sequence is CASSPTTLGQSNYGYTF. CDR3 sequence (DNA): TGCGCCAGCAGCCCCACCACCTTGGGACAGTCTAACTATGGCTACACCTTC.

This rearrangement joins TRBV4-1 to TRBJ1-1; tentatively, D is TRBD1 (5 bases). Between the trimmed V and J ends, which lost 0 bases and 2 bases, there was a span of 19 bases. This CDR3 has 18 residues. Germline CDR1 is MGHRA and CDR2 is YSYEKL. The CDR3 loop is CASSQERQGVTANTEAFF. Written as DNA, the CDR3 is TGCGCCAGCAGCCAAGAAAGGCAAGGGGTGACAGCCAACACTGAAGCTTTCTTT.

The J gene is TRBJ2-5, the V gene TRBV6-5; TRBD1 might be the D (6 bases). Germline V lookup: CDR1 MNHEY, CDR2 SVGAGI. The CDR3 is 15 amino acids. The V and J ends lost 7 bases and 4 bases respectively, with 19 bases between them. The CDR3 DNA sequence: TGTGCCAGCAAGCGGACAGTCGGATCGGGAGAGACCCAGTACTTC. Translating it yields CASKRTVGSGETQYF.

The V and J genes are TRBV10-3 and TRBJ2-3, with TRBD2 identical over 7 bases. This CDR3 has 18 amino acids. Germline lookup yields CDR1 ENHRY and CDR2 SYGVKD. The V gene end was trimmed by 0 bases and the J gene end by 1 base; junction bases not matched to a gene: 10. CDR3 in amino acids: CAISESNFAAGGTDTQYF. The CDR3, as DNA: TGTGCCATCAGTGAGTCGAATTTTGCGGCGGGGGGCACAGATACGCAGTATTTT.

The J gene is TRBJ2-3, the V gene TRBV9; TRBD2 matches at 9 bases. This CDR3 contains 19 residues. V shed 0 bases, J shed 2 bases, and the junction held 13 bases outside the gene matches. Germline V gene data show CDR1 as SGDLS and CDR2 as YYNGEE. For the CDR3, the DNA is TGTGCCAGCAGCGTAGCTGATGCGCCAGCGGGGGGCTACACAGATACGCAGTATTTT. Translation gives CASSVADAPAGGYTDTQYF.